This T cell receptor (beta chain) was recovered during a study of blood T cell repertoires in COVID-19. Study at large: PBMCs, B-cell-depleted T cells, or T cells were the source of the cDNA or gDNA that made up the material.

This table comes from immunoSEQ multiplex PCR, and its TCRdb copy is limited to in-frame clones, with some not included. The sample has about 85,000 clones, 82% seen once. The CDR3 is 16 residues long. Germline lookup yields CDR1 SGHRS and CDR2 YFSETQ. V gave up 4 bases and J gave up 4 bases, with 17 bases separating them. The clonotype originates from a woman of 80 years or more with acute or convalescent COVID-19. The rearrangement links TRBV5-1 to TRBJ2-2, with a weak D call TRBD1 (6 bases). The sequencing sample was made of peripheral blood. The CDR3 DNA is TGCGCCAGCAGCCGAGAGGTGGGGGCCTCCACCGGGGAGCTGTTTTTT. As protein: CASSREVGASTGELFF.